Listed here is a single T cell receptor (beta chain). The source of the sample is a study of CD8 T cells in Susac syndrome. RNA totalling roughly 0.5 to 1 ug underwent reverse transcription with random hexamers. immunoSEQ multiplex PCR amplified TCR beta CDR3 across 54 Vbeta, 13 Jbeta. One entry per CDR3 protein results from TCRdb running MiXCR on the immunoSEQ multiplex PCR reads. The data show 150,000 to 200,000 distinct CDR3 sequences, with roughly 95% seen just once and just under 0.095% held by the top ten. The CDR3 length is 15 residues. The V gene lost 1 base and the J gene lost 4 bases, with 12 bases spanning the gap. Germline V gene sequence: CDR1 SGHDN, CDR2 FVKESK. Sequencing of TCR beta was carried out in blood CD8+ and CD4+ T cells.

This rearrangement joins TRBV14 to TRBJ2-3; D call uncertain. Sequencing was carried out using CD4+ T cells from PBMCs. The receptor was isolated from a human donor with multiple sclerosis. CDR3 sequence (DNA): TGTGCCAGCAGCCAAGCGACTGCGAGTGCAGATACGCAGTATTTT. It is translated as CASSQATASADTQYF.